Listed below are T cell receptor beta chains from one sample, sequenced in a study of blood T cell repertoires in COVID-19. This table comes from immunoSEQ multiplex PCR, and its TCRdb copy is limited to in-frame clones, with some not included. The sample records about 260,000 clones, roughly 84% being singletons. Input material: peripheral blood. The receptors here all came from a human donor in a cohort sampled during active COVID-19. Both conserved end residues are part of each CDR3. D genes are given only for firm matches. A clone size is listed for some rows: how often the clone was seen (once, few, many), or a class if it is expanded.

TRBJ2-5,few,-,TRBV3-1/TRBV3-2,CASSQVNSGAETQYF
TRBJ2-1,few,TRBD2,TRBV6-5,CASSPGTSEYNEQFF
TRBJ2-7,few,TRBD2,TRBV5-6,CASSLTSGRSYEQYF
TRBJ2-7,-,-,TRBV6-5,CASSYGIQNKEQYF
TRBJ2-1,-,-,TRBV11-1,CASSLSQEAYNEQFF
TRBJ2-3,-,-,TRBV19,CASQTTEGGTQYF
TRBJ2-6,-,TRBD1,TRBV7-8,CASSLQGSLSGANVLTF
TRBJ1-4,-,TRBD1,TRBV4-1,CASNPGQGNEKLFF
TRBJ1-4,-,-,TRBV7-2,CASSFSPNEKLFF
TRBJ2-1,-,TRBD2,TRBV18,CASSPRLASGKNNEQFF
TRBJ2-7,-,TRBD1,TRBV10-1,CASGQGLNNQGEQYF
TRBJ2-3,-,TRBD2,TRBV2,CAGTERGGTDTQYF
TRBJ2-1,-,-,TRBV29-1,CSVSGFSYNEQFF
TRBJ1-6,few,TRBD1,TRBV6-2/TRBV6-3,CASSQQGANSPLHF
TRBJ1-6,-,TRBD1,TRBV28,CASSLLTGLNSPLHF
TRBJ2-1,-,-,TRBV11-1,CASSLGRAGSYNEQFF
TRBJ2-6,-,TRBD2,TRBV4-2,CASSQAGSGGAGANVLTF
TRBJ1-6,-,-,TRBV7-2,CASSLETVSYNSPLHF
TRBJ2-5,-,-,TRBV13,CASSFARNGETQYF
TRBJ1-1,-,-,TRBV5-3,CARSASGFPVPHGAFF
TRBJ1-3,-,-,TRBV15,CATSRTPRGSGNTIYF
TRBJ2-6,-,-,TRBV19,CASSLKGQSGANVLTF
TRBJ1-1,-,TRBD1,TRBV2,CASSPATGGWNTEAFF
TRBJ2-7,-,TRBD1,TRBV29-1,CSVGQGSYEQYF
TRBJ1-2,-,-,TRBV4-1,CASSQTPLRGRRNYGYTF
TRBJ2-3,-,TRBD2,TRBV2,CASSWNIAGGSTDTQYF
TRBJ2-7,-,TRBD1,TRBV28,CASRGTGVDEQYF
TRBJ2-5,-,-,TRBV2,CASSGGIGEETQYF
TRBJ2-7,-,TRBD1,TRBV2,CASMFGQGAYEQYF
TRBJ1-6,-,-,TRBV5-8,CASSLATAYNSPLHF
TRBJ1-5,-,-,TRBV7-2,CASSLVFRSGSNQPQHF
TRBJ1-6,-,-,TRBV2,CASTGDGSYNSPLHF